This T cell receptor (beta chain) was recorded in a study of cytomegalovirus exposure and HLA in healthy donors. Study-level results: Roughly uniform sequencing depth across donors was assumed, possibly incorrectly.

PCR was performed using 60 Vbeta and 13 Jbeta primers. Methods used by the authors: An analysis performed later counted about 80 million unique TCR beta chains (around 11 million of them shared). Sequenced by immunoSEQ multiplex PCR; TCRdb stores in-frame clones only, minus some. That table gives V, J and clone size, and the DNA gave D and trimming. Found here are some 110,000 clones, roughly 73% of them singletons; the top ten hold nearly 0.9%. V lost 6 bases to trimming and J lost 1 base, with 7 bases between them. This CDR3 is 13 amino acids long. Germline V gives CDR1 LGHNT, CDR2 FRNRAP. As concerns this clone: The target antigen is unknown.

The sequenced sample consisted of PBMCs. The chain is built from TRBV12-5 and TRBJ2-1, with D hard to call. This TCR was recovered from a woman in her twenties or thirties in good health and CMV-seronegative. Written as DNA, the CDR3 is TGTGCTAGTGGGTCGCGTTCCTACAATGAGCAGTTCTTC. Protein product: CASGSRSYNEQFF.